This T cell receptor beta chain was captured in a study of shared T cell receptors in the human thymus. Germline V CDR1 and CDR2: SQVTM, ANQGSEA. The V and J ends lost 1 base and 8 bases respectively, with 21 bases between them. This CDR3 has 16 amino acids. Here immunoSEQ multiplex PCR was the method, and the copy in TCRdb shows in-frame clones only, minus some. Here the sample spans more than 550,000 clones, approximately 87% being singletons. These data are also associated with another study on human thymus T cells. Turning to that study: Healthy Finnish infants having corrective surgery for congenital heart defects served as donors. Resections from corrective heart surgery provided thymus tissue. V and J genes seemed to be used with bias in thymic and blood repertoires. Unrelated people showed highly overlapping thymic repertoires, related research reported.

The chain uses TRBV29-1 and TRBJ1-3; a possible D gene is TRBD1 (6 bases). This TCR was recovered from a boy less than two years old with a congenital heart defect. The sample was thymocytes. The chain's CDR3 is CSVEGSGQGSQDTIYF. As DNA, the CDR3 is TGCAGCGTTGAAGGTTCGGGGCAGGGGAGCCAGGACACCATATATTTT.